This record looks at one T cell receptor beta chain sequence and its context. These data originate in a study of blood T cells in healthy people across ages. The J segment lost 5 bases and the V segment lost 5 bases, leaving 9 bases of the junction unmatched. The CDR3 sequence is 15 residues long. The authors ran a second PCR of about 7 to 11 cycles using a sample-barcoded 5' primer and a J-beta primer mix. TCRdb analysed the 5' RACE reads with MiXCR anew, one entry per CDR3 protein. The table has roughly 800,000 distinct CDR3 sequences, about 53% seen once; the top ten hold about 38%. The V call is TRBV12-3 or TRBV12-4, the J call TRBJ1-1; 9 bases line up with TRBD1. What was sequenced was blood. The source of this sequence is a man aged 80 or over in good health. This CDR3 is CASSATGQGQTEAFF. In nucleotides, the CDR3 is TGTGCCAGCAGTGCCACGGGACAGGGTCAAACTGAAGCTTTCTTT.